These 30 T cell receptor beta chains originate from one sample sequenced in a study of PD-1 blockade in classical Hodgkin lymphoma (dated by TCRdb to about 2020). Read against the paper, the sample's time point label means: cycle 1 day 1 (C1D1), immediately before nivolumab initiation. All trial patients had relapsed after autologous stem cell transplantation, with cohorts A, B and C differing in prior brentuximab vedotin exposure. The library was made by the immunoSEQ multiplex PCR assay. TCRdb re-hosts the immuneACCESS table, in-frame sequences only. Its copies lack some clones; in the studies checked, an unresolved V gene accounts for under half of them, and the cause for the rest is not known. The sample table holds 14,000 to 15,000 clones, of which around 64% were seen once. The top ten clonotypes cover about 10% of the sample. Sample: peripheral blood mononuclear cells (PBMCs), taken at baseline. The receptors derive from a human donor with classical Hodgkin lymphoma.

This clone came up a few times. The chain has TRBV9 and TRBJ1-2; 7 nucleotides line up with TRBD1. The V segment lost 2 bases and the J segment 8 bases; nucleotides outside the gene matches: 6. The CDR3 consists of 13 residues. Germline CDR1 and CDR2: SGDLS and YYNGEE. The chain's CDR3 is CASSVQGEEGYTF. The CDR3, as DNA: TGTGCCAGCAGCGTCCAGGGGGAAGAAGGCTACACCTTC.

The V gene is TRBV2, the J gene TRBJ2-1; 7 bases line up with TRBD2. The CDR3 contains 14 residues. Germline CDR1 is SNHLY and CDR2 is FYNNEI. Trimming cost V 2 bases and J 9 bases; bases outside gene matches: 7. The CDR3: CASSEMVAGSEQFF. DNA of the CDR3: TGTGCCAGCAGTGAAATGGTAGCGGGTAGTGAGCAGTTCTTC.

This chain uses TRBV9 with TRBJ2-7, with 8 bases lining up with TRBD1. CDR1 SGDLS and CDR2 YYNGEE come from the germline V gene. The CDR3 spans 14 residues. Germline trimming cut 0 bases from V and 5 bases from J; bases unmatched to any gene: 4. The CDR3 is CASSVEDRANEQYF. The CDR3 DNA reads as TGTGCCAGCAGCGTAGAGGACAGGGCCAACGAGCAGTACTTC.

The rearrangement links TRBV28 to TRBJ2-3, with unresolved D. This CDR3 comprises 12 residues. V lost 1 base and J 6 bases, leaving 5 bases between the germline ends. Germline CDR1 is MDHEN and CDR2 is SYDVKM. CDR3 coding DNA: TGTGCCAGCAGTTTATTGGGTGATACGCAGTATTTT. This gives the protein CASSLLGDTQYF.

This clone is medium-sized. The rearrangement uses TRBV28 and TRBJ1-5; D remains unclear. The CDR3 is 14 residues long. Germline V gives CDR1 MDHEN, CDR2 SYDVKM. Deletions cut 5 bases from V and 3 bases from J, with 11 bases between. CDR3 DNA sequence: TGTGCCAGCAGTCCCCTCAGGATCAATCAGCCCCAGCATTTT. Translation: CASSPLRINQPQHF.

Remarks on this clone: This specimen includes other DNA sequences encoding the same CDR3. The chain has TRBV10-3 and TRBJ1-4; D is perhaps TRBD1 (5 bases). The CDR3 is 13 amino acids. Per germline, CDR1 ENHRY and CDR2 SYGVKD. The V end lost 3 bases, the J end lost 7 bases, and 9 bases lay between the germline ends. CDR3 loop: CAISDRGGEKLFF. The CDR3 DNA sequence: TGTGCCATCAGTGATAGGGGAGGTGAAAAACTGTTTTTT.

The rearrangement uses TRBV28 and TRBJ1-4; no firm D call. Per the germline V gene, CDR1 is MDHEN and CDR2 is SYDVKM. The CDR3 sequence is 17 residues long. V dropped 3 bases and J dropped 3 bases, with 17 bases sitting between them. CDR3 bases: TGTGCCAGCAGTTTCGATCCCCGAGAGGACGCTAATGAAAAACTGTTTTTT. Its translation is CASSFDPREDANEKLFF.

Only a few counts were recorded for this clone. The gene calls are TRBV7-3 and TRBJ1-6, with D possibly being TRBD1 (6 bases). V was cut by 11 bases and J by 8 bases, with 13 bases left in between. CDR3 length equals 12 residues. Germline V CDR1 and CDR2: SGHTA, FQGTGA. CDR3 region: CASRGADSPLHF. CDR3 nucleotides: TGTGCCTCGAGGGGGGCTGATTCACCCCTCCACTTT.

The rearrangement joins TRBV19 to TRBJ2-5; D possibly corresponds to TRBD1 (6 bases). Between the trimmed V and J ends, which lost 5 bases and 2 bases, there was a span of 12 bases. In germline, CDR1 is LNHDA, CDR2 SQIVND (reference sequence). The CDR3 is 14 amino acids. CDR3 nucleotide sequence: TGTGCCAGTAGTCCCAAGGACAGACAAGAGACCCAGTACTTC. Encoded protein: CASSPKDRQETQYF. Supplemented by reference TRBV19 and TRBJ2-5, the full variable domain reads DGGITQSPKYLFRKEGQNVTLSCEQNLNHDAMYWYRQDPGQGLRLIYYSQIVNDFQKGDIAEGYSVSREKKESFPLTVTSAQKNPTAFYLCASSPKDRQETQYFGPGTRLLVL.

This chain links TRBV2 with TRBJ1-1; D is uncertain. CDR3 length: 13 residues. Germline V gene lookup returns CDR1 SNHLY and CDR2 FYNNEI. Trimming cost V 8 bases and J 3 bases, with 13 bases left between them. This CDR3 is CASWAGRDTEAFF. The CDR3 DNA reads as TGTGCCAGCTGGGCGGGGAGGGACACTGAAGCTTTCTTT.

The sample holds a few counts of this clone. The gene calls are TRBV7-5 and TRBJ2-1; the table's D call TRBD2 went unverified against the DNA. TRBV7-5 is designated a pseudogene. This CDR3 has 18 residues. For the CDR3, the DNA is TGTGCCAGAAGCTTTCGCGGGGGTTTGGGGCGGTCCTACAATGAGCAGTTCTTC. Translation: CARSFRGGLGRSYNEQFF.

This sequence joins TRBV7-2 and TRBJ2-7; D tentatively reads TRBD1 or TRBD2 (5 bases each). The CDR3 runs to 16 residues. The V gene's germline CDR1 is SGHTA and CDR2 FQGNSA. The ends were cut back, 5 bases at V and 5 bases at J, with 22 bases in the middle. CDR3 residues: CASSAPGRVKGDEQYF. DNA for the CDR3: TGTGCCAGCAGCGCACCGGGACGGGTAAAGGGCGACGAGCAGTACTTC.

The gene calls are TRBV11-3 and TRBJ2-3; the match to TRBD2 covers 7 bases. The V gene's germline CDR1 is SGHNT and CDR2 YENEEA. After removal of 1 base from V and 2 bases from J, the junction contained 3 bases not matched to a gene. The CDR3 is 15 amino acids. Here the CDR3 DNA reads TGTGCCAGCAGCTTAGGAGGGAGGGTCACAGATACGCAGTATTTT. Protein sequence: CASSLGGRVTDTQYF.

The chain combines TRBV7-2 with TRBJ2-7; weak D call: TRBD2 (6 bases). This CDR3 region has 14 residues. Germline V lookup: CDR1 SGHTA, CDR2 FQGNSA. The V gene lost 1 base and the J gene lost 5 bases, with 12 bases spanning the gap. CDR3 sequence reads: CASSLGPSAHEQYF. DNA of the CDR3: TGTGCCAGCAGCTTAGGGCCTAGCGCCCACGAGCAGTACTTC.

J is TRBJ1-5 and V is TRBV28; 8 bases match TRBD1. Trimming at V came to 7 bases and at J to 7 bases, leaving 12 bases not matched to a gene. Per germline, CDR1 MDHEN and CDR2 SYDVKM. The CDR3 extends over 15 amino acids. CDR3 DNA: TGTGCCAGCACCCGTAGGGACAGGCTTAACCAGCCCCAGCATTTT. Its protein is CASTRRDRLNQPQHF. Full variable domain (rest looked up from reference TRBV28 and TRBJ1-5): DVKVTQSSRYLVKRTGEKVFLECVQDMDHENMFWYRQDPGLGLRLIYFSYDVKMKEKGDIPEGYSVSREKKERFSLILESASTNQTSMYLCASTRRDRLNQPQHFGDGTRLSIL.

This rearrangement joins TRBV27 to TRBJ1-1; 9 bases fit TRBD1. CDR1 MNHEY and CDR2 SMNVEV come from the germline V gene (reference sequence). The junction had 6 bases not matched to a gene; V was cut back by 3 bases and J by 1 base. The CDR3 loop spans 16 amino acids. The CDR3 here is CASSLHTGGRNTEAFF. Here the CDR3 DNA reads TGTGCCAGCAGTTTGCATACAGGGGGCAGGAACACTGAAGCTTTCTTT.

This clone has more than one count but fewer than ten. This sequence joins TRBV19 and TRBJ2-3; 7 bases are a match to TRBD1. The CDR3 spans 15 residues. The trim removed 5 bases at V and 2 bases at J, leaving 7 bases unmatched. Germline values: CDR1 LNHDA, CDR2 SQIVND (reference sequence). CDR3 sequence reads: CASSGGQSITDTQYF. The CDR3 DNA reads TGTGCCAGTAGTGGGGGACAGTCTATCACAGATACGCAGTATTTT.

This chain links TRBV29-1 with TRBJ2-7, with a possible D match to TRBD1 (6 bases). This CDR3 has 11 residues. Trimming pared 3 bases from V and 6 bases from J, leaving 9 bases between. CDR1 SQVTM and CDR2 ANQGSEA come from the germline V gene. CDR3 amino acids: CSVDKGGEQYF. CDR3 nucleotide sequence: TGCAGCGTTGACAAAGGGGGCGAGCAGTACTTC.

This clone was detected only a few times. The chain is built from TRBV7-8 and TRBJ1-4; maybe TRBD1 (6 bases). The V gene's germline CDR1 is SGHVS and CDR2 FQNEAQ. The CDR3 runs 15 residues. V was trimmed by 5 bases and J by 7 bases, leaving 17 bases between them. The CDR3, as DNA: TGTGCCAGCAGCCCGGGATCCAGGGGCCGTGAAAAACTGTTTTTT. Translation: CASSPGSRGREKLFF.

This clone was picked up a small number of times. CDR3 bases: TGTGCCAGCAGCTTAGTTGGGAGCGGGAGGAATGAGCAGTTCTTC. Protein: CASSLVGSGRNEQFF. The chain recombines TRBV7-9 with TRBJ2-1; 9 bases are shared with TRBD2. Germline loops: CDR1 SEHNR, CDR2 FQNEAQ (reference sequence). The length of the CDR3 is 15 residues. V trimming: 1 base; J trimming: 7 bases; junction bases outside the gene matches: 5.

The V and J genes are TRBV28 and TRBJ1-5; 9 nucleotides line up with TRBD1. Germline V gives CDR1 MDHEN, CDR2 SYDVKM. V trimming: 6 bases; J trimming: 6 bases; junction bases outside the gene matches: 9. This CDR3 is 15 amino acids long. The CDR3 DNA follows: TGTGCCAGCAGGAAACAGGGGGCGAGTATTCAGCCCCAGCATTTT. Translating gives CASRKQGASIQPQHF.

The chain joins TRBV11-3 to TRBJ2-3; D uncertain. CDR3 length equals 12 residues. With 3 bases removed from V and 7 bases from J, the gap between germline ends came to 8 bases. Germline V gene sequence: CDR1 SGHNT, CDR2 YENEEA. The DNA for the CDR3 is TGTGCCAGCAGCTTGGCGGAGAATACGCAGTATTTT. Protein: CASSLAENTQYF.

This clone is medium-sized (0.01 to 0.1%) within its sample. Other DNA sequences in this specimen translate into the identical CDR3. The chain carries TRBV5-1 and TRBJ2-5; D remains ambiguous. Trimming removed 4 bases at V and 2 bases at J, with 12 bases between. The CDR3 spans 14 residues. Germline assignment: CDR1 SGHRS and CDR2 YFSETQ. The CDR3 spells CASSPDGEQETQYF. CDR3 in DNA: TGCGCCAGCAGCCCGGACGGAGAACAAGAGACCCAGTACTTC. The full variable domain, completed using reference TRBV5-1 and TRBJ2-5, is KAGVTQTPRYLIKTRGQQVTLSCSPISGHRSVSWYQQTPGQGLQFLFEYFSETQRNKGNFPGRFSGRQFSNSRSEMNVSTLELGDSALYLCASSPDGEQETQYFGPGTRLLVL.

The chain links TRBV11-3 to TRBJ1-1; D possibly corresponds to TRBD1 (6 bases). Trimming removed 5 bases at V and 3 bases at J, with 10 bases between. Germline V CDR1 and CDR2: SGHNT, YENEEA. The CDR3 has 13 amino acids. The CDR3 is CASSAGDHTEAFF. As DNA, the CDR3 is TGTGCCAGCAGCGCAGGGGATCACACTGAAGCTTTCTTT.

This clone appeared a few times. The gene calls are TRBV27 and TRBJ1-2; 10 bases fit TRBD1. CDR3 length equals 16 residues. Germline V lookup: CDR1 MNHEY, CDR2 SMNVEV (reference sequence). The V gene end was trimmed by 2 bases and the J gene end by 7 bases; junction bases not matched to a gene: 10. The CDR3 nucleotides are TGTGCCAGCAGTTTAATCCTCGGACAGGGGGTATTTGGCTACACCTTC. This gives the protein CASSLILGQGVFGYTF.

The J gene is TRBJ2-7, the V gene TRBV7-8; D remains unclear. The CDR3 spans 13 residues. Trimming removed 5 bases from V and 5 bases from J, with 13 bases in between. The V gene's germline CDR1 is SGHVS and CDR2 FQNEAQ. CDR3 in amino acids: CASSTMGNHEQYF. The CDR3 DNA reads TGTGCCAGCAGCACAATGGGGAACCACGAGCAGTACTTC.

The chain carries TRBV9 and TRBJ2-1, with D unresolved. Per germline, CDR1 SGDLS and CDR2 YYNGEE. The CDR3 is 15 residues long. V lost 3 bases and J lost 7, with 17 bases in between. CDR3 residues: CASSGLGASLNEQFF. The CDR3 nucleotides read TGTGCCAGCAGCGGACTGGGCGCTTCCTTAAATGAGCAGTTCTTC. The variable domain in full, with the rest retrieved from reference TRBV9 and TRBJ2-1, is DSGVTQTPKHLITATGQRVTLRCSPRSGDLSVYWYQQSLDQGLQFLIQYYNGEERAKGNILERFSAQQFPDLHSELNLSSLELGDSALYFCASSGLGASLNEQFFGPGTRLTVL.

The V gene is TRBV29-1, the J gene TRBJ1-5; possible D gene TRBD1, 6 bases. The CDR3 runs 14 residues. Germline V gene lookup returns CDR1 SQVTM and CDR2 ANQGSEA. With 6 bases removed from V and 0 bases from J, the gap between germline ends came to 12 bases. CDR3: CSVKTGNSNQPQHF. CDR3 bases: TGCAGCGTAAAAACAGGGAATAGCAATCAGCCCCAGCATTTT. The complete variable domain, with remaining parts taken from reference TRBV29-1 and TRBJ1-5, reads SAVISQKPSRDICQRGTSLTIQCQVDSQVTMMFWYRQQPGQSLTLIATANQGSEATYESGFVIDKFPISRPNLTFSTLTVSNMSPEDSSIYLCSVKTGNSNQPQHFGDGTRLSIL.

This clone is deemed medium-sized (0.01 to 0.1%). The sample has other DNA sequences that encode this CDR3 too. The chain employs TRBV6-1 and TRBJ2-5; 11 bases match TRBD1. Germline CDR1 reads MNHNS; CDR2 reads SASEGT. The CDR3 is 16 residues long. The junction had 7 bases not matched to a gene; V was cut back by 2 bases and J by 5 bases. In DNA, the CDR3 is TGTGCCAGCAGTGAACCGGGACAGGGGGTTAGGGAGACCCAGTACTTC. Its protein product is CASSEPGQGVRETQYF.

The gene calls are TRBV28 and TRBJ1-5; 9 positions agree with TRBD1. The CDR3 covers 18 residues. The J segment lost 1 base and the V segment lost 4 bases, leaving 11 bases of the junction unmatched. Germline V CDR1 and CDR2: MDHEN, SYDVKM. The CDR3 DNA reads TGTGCCAGCAGTTCCCTAGACAGGGGGAGATTAAGCAATCAGCCCCAGCATTTT. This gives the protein CASSSLDRGRLSNQPQHF. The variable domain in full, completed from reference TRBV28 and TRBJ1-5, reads DVKVTQSSRYLVKRTGEKVFLECVQDMDHENMFWYRQDPGLGLRLIYFSYDVKMKEKGDIPEGYSVSREKKERFSLILESASTNQTSMYLCASSSLDRGRLSNQPQHFGDGTRLSIL.